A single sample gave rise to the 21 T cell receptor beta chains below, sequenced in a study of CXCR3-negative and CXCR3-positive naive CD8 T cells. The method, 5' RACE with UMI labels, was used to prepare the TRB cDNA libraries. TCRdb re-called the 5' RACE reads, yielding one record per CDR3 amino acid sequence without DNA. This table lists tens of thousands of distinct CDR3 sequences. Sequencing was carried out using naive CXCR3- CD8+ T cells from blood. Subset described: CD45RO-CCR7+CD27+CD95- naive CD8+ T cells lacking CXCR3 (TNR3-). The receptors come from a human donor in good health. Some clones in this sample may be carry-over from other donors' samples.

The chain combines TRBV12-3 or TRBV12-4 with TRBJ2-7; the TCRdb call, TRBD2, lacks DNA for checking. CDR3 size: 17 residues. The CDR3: CASSLAEIGPASYEQYF.

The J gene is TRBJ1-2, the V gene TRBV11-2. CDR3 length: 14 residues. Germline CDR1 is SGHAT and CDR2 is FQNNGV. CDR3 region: CASSLADGSYGYTF.

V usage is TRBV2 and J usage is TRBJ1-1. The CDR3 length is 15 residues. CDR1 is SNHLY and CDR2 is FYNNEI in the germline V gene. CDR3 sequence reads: CASSFLQTEGTEAFF.

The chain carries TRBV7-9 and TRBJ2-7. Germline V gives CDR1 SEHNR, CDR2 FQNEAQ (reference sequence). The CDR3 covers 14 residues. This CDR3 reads CASSSVGASYEQYF. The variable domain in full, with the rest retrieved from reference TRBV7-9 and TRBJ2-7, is DTGVSQNPRHKITKRGQNVTFRCDPISEHNRLYWYRQTLGQGPEFLTYFQNEAQLEKSRLLSDRFSAERPKGSFSTLEIQRTEQGDSAMYLCASSSVGASYEQYFGPGTRLTVT.

The CDR3 protein is CASGSGGPYNEQFF. The chain is built from TRBV2 and TRBJ2-1; TCRdb names TRBD2, which stays unverified in the absence of DNA. CDR3 size: 14 residues. The germline V gene encodes CDR1 SNHLY and CDR2 FYNNEI.

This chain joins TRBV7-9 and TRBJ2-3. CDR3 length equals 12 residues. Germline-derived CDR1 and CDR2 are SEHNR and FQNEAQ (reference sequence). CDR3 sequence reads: CASSHLTDTQYF. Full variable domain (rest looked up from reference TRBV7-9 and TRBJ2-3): DTGVSQNPRHKITKRGQNVTFRCDPISEHNRLYWYRQTLGQGPEFLTYFQNEAQLEKSRLLSDRFSAERPKGSFSTLEIQRTEQGDSAMYLCASSHLTDTQYFGPGTRLTVL.

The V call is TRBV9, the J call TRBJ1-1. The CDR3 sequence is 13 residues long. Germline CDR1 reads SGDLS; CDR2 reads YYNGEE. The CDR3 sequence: CASSPRRMTEAFF. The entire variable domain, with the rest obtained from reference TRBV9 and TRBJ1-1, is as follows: DSGVTQTPKHLITATGQRVTLRCSPRSGDLSVYWYQQSLDQGLQFLIQYYNGEERAKGNILERFSAQQFPDLHSELNLSSLELGDSALYFCASSPRRMTEAFFGQGTRLTVV.

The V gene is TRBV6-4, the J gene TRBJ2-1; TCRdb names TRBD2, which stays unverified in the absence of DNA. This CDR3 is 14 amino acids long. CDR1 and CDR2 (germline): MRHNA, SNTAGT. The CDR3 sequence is CASKVAGELNEQFF.

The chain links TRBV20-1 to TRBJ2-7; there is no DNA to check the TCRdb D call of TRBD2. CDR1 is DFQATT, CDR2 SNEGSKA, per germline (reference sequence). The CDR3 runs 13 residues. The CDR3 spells CSASPVDSYEQYF.

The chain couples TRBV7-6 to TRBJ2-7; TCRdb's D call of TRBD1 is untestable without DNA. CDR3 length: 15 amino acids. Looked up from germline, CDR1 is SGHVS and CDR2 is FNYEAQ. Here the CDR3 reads CASSLSGGGLYEQYF.

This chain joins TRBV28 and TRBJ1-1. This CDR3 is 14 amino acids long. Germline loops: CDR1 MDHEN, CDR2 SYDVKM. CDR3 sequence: CASSFNALNTEAFF.

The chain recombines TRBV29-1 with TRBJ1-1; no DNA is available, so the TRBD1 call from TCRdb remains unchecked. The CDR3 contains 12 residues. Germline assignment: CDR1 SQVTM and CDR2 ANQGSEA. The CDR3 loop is CSVETTTVEAFF.

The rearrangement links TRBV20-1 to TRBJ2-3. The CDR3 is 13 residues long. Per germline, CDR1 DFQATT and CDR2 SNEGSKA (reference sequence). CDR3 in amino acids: CSASDREPDTHYF.

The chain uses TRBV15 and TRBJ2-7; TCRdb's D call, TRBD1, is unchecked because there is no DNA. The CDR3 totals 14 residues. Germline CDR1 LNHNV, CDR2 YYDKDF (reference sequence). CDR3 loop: CATSRDRGASEQYF.

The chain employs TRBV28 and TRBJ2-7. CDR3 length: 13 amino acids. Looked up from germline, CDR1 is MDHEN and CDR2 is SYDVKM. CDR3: CASSYGGQREQYF.

The CDR3 loop is CASSFASVAGGPYEQYF. V usage is TRBV28 and J usage is TRBJ2-7; absent DNA, TCRdb's TRBD2 call cannot be checked. The CDR3 has 17 residues. The V gene's germline CDR1 is MDHEN and CDR2 SYDVKM.

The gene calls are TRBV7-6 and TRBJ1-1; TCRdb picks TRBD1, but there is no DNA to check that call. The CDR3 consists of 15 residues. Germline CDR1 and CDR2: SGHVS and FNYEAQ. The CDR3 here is CASSSMLGGVTEAFF.

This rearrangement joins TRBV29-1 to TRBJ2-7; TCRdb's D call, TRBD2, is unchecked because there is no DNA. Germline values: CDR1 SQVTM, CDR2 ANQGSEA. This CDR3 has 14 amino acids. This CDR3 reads CSVTGGSYLYEQYF.

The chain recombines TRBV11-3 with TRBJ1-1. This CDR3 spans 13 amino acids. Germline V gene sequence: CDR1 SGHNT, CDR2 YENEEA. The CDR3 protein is CASSAVGNTEAFF.

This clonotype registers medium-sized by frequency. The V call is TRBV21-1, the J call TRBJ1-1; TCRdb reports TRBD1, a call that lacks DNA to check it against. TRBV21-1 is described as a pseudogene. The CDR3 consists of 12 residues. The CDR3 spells CASSGTCTEAFF.

CDR3 loop: CASDPFGRGYTF. V gene TRBV12-3 or TRBV12-4 combines with J gene TRBJ1-2. The CDR3 consists of 12 residues.